This is a list of T cell receptor beta chains from one sample in a study of beta chain features in type 1 diabetes. This table comes from immunoSEQ multiplex PCR, and its TCRdb copy is limited to in-frame clones, with some not included. In the table there are some 640,000 clones, over 12% of which are singletons. Sequenced: naive CD4+ T cells from blood. The receptors come from a young man with type 1 diabetes. Each CDR3 is given with its conserved first and last residue. Fields, in order: CDR3 length, clone size, V gene, D gene, J gene, CDR3 protein, CDR3 DNA. A D gene is named only where the DNA matches it firmly. Rows may omit the clone size; those that give it use once, few, many or a size class.

>16|few|TRBV5-4|TRBD2|TRBJ2-3
CASSLTSGIITDTQYF
TGTGCCAGCAGCTTGACTAGCGGGATTATTACAGATACGCAGTATTTT
>15|few|TRBV7-2|NA|TRBJ2-5
CASSRRGSGQETQYF
TGTGCCAGCAGCCGCAGGGGTAGTGGCCAAGAGACCCAGTACTTC
>13|NA|TRBV30|NA|TRBJ1-6
CAWRPDDNSPLHF
TGTGCCTGGAGGCCAGACGATAATTCACCCCTCCACTTT
>14|few|TRBV29-1|TRBD2|TRBJ2-1
CSVAGGSSYNEQFF
TGCAGCGTTGCCGGGGGGAGCTCCTACAATGAGCAGTTCTTC
>12|NA|TRBV27|TRBD1|TRBJ1-2
CASSFVGQGYTF
TGTGCCAGCAGTTTCGTCGGACAGGGTTACACCTTC
>17|NA|TRBV21-1|NA|TRBJ1-4
CASSKDGPLLPNEKLFF
TGTGCCAGCAGCAAAGACGGCCCCCTGCTCCCGAATGAAAAACTGTTTTTT
>15|NA|TRBV15|TRBD1|TRBJ1-5
CATSRTGDGNQPQHF
TGTGCCACCAGCAGGACAGGGGATGGGAACCAGCCCCAGCATTTT
>14|few|TRBV29-1|NA|TRBJ2-5
CSITGGPIQETQYF
TGCAGCATAACGGGGGGCCCAATACAGGAGACCCAGTACTTC
>16|NA|TRBV5-6|NA|TRBJ1-1
CASIVGRGRSNTEAFF
TGTGCCAGCATCGTGGGCCGAGGGAGATCGAACACTGAAGCTTTCTTT
>14|NA|TRBV29-1|TRBD1|TRBJ2-1
CSGASGTGYNEQFF
TGCAGCGGCGCCTCCGGGACAGGCTACAATGAGCAGTTCTTC
>13|few|TRBV29-1|NA|TRBJ2-5
CSVQKIRGETQYF
TGCAGCGTTCAGAAGATCAGGGGAGAGACCCAGTACTTC
>15|few|TRBV5-1|NA|TRBJ1-2
CASSLAGQGSYGYTF
TGCGCCAGCAGCTTGGCCGGGCAGGGGAGCTATGGCTACACCTTC
>11|few|TRBV5-1|NA|TRBJ2-3
CASSSSNTQYF
TGCGCCAGCAGCTCCTCTAATACGCAGTATTTT
>16|few|TRBV9|NA|TRBJ1-6
CASSERGQPYNSPLHF
TGTGCCAGCAGCGAAAGAGGACAACCTTATAATTCACCCCTCCACTTT
>12|few|TRBV14|TRBD1|TRBJ1-1
CASSRQGTEAFF
TGTGCCAGCAGCCGACAGGGTACTGAAGCTTTCTTT
>14|NA|TRBV6-6|NA|TRBJ2-7
CASSQTRREYEQYF
TGTGCCAGCAGCCAAACTCGGAGGGAGTACGAGCAGTACTTC
>14|few|TRBV4-3|NA|TRBJ2-3
CASSAELSTDTQYF
TGCGCCAGCAGTGCAGAGCTTAGCACAGATACGCAGTATTTT
>13|few|TRBV6-4|NA|TRBJ1-1
CASSESGLTEAFF
TGTGCCAGCAGTGAATCGGGGTTGACTGAAGCTTTCTTT
>13|NA|TRBV28|NA|TRBJ2-1
CASSLVELGEQFF
TGTGCCAGCAGCCTAGTGGAGTTGGGTGAGCAGTTCTTC
>13|NA|TRBV19|TRBD1|TRBJ2-7
CASSWNRGWEQYF
TGTGCCAGTAGTTGGAACAGGGGATGGGAGCAGTACTTC
>13|NA|TRBV5-1|NA|TRBJ1-1
CASGVEMNTEAFF
TGCGCCAGCGGAGTGGAGATGAACACTGAAGCTTTCTTT
>15|NA|TRBV30|TRBD2|TRBJ2-7
CAWRGTSGWSYEQYF
TGTGCCTGGAGAGGGACTAGCGGCTGGTCCTACGAGCAGTACTTC
>15|NA|TRBV27|TRBD1|TRBJ2-7
CASSLRQGTPYEQYF
TGTGCCAGCAGCCTCCGACAGGGGACCCCCTACGAGCAGTACTTC
>16|few|TRBV4-2|NA|TRBJ1-2
CASSQDSGAGTYGYTF
TGTGCCAGCAGCCAAGATAGCGGAGCAGGGACCTATGGCTACACCTTC
>12|NA|TRBV5-4|NA|TRBJ1-1
CASSSDRLRAFF
TGTGCCAGCAGCTCAGACAGGTTACGTGCTTTCTTT
>16|few|TRBV10-3|TRBD1|TRBJ2-5
CAISESRATGGETQYF
TGTGCCATCAGTGAGTCTAGGGCAACAGGGGGAGAGACCCAGTACTTC
>11|few|TRBV20-1|NA|TRBJ2-7
CSAIKIYEQYF
TGCAGTGCTATTAAGATTTACGAGCAGTACTTC
>14|few|TRBV7-9|NA|TRBJ2-5
CASSPRTAQETQYF
TGTGCCAGCAGCCCCCGGACAGCGCAAGAGACCCAGTACTTC
>13|NA|TRBV19|NA|TRBJ2-7
CASSTTRGYEQYF
TGTGCCAGTAGTACCACTCGAGGCTACGAGCAGTACTTC
>13|NA|TRBV29-1|NA|TRBJ2-7
CSVEVDPSGEQYF
TGCAGCGTTGAAGTCGACCCCAGCGGCGAGCAGTACTTC
>15|NA|TRBV6-5|NA|TRBJ2-7
CASSYMARAAYEQYF
TGTGCCAGCAGTTATATGGCCCGAGCCGCCTACGAGCAGTACTTC
>14|NA|TRBV27|NA|TRBJ1-5
CASSARDKNQPQHF
TGTGCCAGCAGTGCCCGGGACAAAAATCAGCCCCAGCATTTT
>13|NA|TRBV29-1|NA|TRBJ2-3
CSVEGSPSDTQYF
TGCAGCGTTGAAGGGAGCCCATCGGATACGCAGTATTTT
>16|NA|TRBV18|TRBD1|TRBJ1-6
CASSPSKGTGGLPLHF
TGTGCCAGCTCACCATCGAAAGGGACAGGGGGCTTACCCCTCCACTTT
>13|NA|TRBV7-2|NA|TRBJ2-1
CASSLAGVAEQFF
TGTGCCAGCAGCTTAGCAGGGGTAGCGGAGCAGTTCTTC
>15|NA|TRBV10-3|NA|TRBJ2-7
CASSYSLLSTSEQYF
TGTGCCAGCAGTTACTCGCTTCTCTCGACCTCCGAGCAGTACTTC
>14|few|TRBV29-1|TRBD1|TRBJ1-1
CSVVPGQYNTEAFF
TGCAGCGTCGTACCGGGACAGTATAACACTGAAGCTTTCTTT
>14|NA|TRBV2|NA|TRBJ1-2
CASRATGTSYGYTF
TGTGCCAGCAGAGCAACCGGGACAAGCTATGGCTACACCTTC
>13|few|TRBV9|NA|TRBJ2-1
CASSVSGYNEQFF
TGTGCCAGCAGCGTCAGCGGGTACAATGAGCAGTTCTTC
>14|NA|TRBV30|NA|TRBJ2-7
CAWSVGRVGYEQYF
TGTGCCTGGAGTGTGGGACGGGTAGGTTACGAGCAGTACTTC
>11|few|TRBV28|NA|TRBJ2-1
CASSATRVPFF
TGTGCCAGCAGTGCTACTAGGGTCCCGTTCTTC
>16|few|TRBV4-1|TRBD2|TRBJ2-7
CASSQGERDLSYEQYF
TGCGCCAGCAGCCAAGGAGAGCGGGACCTCTCCTACGAGCAGTACTTC
>16|few|TRBV25-1|NA|TRBJ1-3
CASSGDRAHSGNTIYF
TGTGCCAGCAGTGGAGACAGAGCGCACTCTGGAAACACCATATATTTT
>16|NA|TRBV27|NA|TRBJ1-5
CASSPRLGQGNQPQHF
TGTGCCAGCAGCCCAAGGTTGGGGCAGGGCAATCAGCCCCAGCATTTT
>14|NA|TRBV7-9|NA|TRBJ1-6
CASSPSSYNSPLHF
TGTGCCAGCAGCCCAAGCTCCTATAATTCACCCCTCCACTTT
>13|few|TRBV18|NA|TRBJ1-6
CASSAGQNSPLHF
TGTGCCAGCTCAGCGGGACAAAATTCACCCCTCCACTTT
>13|NA|TRBV18|NA|TRBJ2-5
CASHTGTQETQYF
TGTGCCAGCCATACCGGGACGCAAGAGACCCAGTACTTC
>16|NA|TRBV30|NA|TRBJ1-3
CAWVVGAGVGGNTIYF
TGTGCCTGGGTTGTTGGGGCAGGGGTAGGTGGAAACACCATATATTTT
>15|NA|TRBV11-2|NA|TRBJ1-4
CASSSPGGSNEKLFF
TGTGCCAGCAGCTCCCCGGGAGGTTCTAATGAAAAACTGTTTTTT
>15|NA|TRBV7-3|TRBD2|TRBJ2-1
CASSTGLPSYNEQFF
TGTGCCAGCAGCACGGGACTACCCTCCTACAATGAGCAGTTCTTC